The next 17 T cell receptor beta chains were all read from a single sample in a study of resident and recirculating memory T cells in vitiligo. Profiling relied on immunoSEQ multiplex PCR, and the TCRdb table lists in-frame clones only, not all of them. The top ten hold around 4.7% of the sample, which has tens of thousands of clones, roughly nine tenths seen once. Sequences were obtained from blood. Receptors were obtained from a male donor with vitiligo.

A note on this clone: Other DNA sequences of this sample code for an identical CDR3. The V gene is TRBV4-3, the J gene TRBJ2-7; 7 bases map to TRBD2. Per germline, CDR1 LGHNA and CDR2 YSLEER. CDR3 length: 14 amino acids. V was pared by 0 bases and J by 7 bases, with 6 bases of the junction left unmatched. The CDR3 nucleotides are TGCGCCAGCAGCCAAGATTTAGGACTAGGGGAGCAGTACTTC. Translation: CASSQDLGLGEQYF.

The chain joins TRBV7-6 to TRBJ1-3, with TRBD1 as a possible D gene (5 bases). This CDR3 contains 16 residues. V shed 3 bases and J shed 0 bases, with 12 bases lying between them. Germline CDR1 and CDR2: SGHVS and FNYEAQ. In DNA, the CDR3 is TGTGCCAGCAGCTTGGAAGACAGAGCCTCTGGAAACACCATATATTTT. It translates to CASSLEDRASGNTIYF.

V and J are TRBV2 and TRBJ2-3; no firm D call. Germline loops: CDR1 SNHLY, CDR2 FYNNEI. This CDR3 has 12 residues. V was clipped by 6 bases and J by 0 bases, with 4 bases between them. The CDR3, as DNA: TGTGCCAGCAGGACTAGCACAGATACGCAGTATTTT. It yields the protein CASRTSTDTQYF.

The gene calls are TRBV5-6 and TRBJ1-1, with D possibly matching TRBD1 (5 bases). This CDR3 contains 13 residues. CDR1 and CDR2 (germline): SGHDT, YYEEEE. Trimming left V 4 bases short and J 4 bases short, with 11 bases between. CDR3 residues: CASSRAGGTEAFF. CDR3 nucleotides: TGTGCCAGCAGCAGGGCCGGGGGCACTGAAGCTTTCTTT.

This clone was seen once. V is TRBV7-2 and J is TRBJ2-7; D gene uncertain. This CDR3 contains 11 residues. V lost 5 bases to trimming and J lost 6 bases, with 8 bases between them. CDR1 and CDR2 (germline): SGHTA, FQGNSA. The CDR3 sequence: CASSPEVEQYF. The DNA for the CDR3 is TGTGCCAGCAGCCCCGAGGTCGAGCAGTACTTC.

This chain links TRBV7-9 with TRBJ1-2; the match to TRBD1 covers 7 bases. V lost 4 bases, J lost 8 bases, and 13 bases stayed unmatched. The CDR3 spans 15 residues. CDR1 and CDR2 from the germline V gene are SEHNR and FQNEAQ (reference sequence). This CDR3 reads CASSSADRPLYGYTF. CDR3 sequence (DNA): TGTGCCAGCAGCTCCGCGGACAGGCCCCTATACGGCTACACCTTC. Full variable domain (remainder filled in from reference TRBV7-9 and TRBJ1-2): DTGVSQNPRHKITKRGQNVTFRCDPISEHNRLYWYRQTLGQGPEFLTYFQNEAQLEKSRLLSDRFSAERPKGSFSTLEIQRTEQGDSAMYLCASSSADRPLYGYTFGSGTRLTVV.

This sequence joins TRBV19 and TRBJ1-5; D might be TRBD1 (6 bases). Germline CDR1 and CDR2: LNHDA and SQIVND (reference sequence). Trimming removed 5 bases from V and 0 bases from J, with 11 bases in between. The CDR3 runs 15 residues. For the CDR3, the DNA is TGTGCCAGTAGTGGTCAGGGGTATAGCAATCAGCCCCAGCATTTT. Translating it yields CASSGQGYSNQPQHF.

The chain links TRBV4-1 to TRBJ2-2, with 8 bases aligning to TRBD1. This CDR3 region has 17 residues. Germline CDR1 and CDR2: MGHRA and YSYEKL. V lost 4 bases to trimming and J lost 5 bases; unmatched junction nucleotides: 12. CDR3 in amino acids: CASSPPPDREETGELFF. The CDR3, as DNA: TGCGCCAGCAGCCCGCCCCCGGACAGGGAGGAAACCGGGGAGCTGTTTTTT.

V is TRBV4-2 and J is TRBJ2-3, with 7 positions matching TRBD2. V lost 0 bases to trimming and J lost 2 bases; unmatched junction nucleotides: 20. Germline values: CDR1 LGHNA, CDR2 YNFKEQ. The CDR3 length is 21 residues. CDR3 amino acids: CASSQDSISAGERADTDTQYF. DNA of the CDR3: TGTGCCAGCAGCCAAGATAGTATAAGCGCGGGGGAAAGAGCGGACACAGATACGCAGTATTTT.

V gene TRBV7-9 combines with J gene TRBJ1-6; the D is unclear. Deletions cut 2 bases from V and 9 bases from J, with 5 bases between. From germline, CDR1 is SEHNR and CDR2 FQNEAQ (reference sequence). CDR3 length equals 12 residues. DNA of the CDR3: TGTGCCAGCAGCTTATCGAGTTCACCCCTCCACTTT. Amino acid sequence: CASSLSSSPLHF.

The rearrangement links TRBV10-1 to TRBJ1-6; possibly TRBD1 for D (5 bases). The CDR3 runs 15 residues. CDR1 and CDR2 from the germline V gene are WNHNN and SYGVQD (reference sequence). V lost 11 bases to trimming and J lost 0 bases, with 14 bases between them. CDR3 DNA: TGCGCCGACCCGGGAGACAGCTCCTATAATTCACCCCTCCACTTT. Amino acid sequence: CADPGDSSYNSPLHF.

The chain uses TRBV27 and TRBJ1-1, with TRBD1 as a possible D gene (5 bases). The CDR3 sequence is 15 residues long. Germline CDR1 is MNHEY and CDR2 is SMNVEV (reference sequence). V was cut by 3 bases and J by 5 bases, with 16 bases left in between. The CDR3 region has the DNA TGTGCCAGCAGTTTGGGGCAATGGGGAGGGACTGAAGCTTTCTTT. It translates to CASSLGQWGGTEAFF.

This chain uses TRBV5-1 with TRBJ2-2; D is unresolved. The length of the CDR3 is 16 residues. Germline assignment: CDR1 SGHRS and CDR2 YFSETQ. With 3 bases removed from V and 2 bases from J, the gap between germline ends came to 14 bases. In DNA form, the CDR3 reads TGCGCCAGCAGCTCCCCCACCGGAGTAAACACCGGGGAGCTGTTTTTT. Its protein is CASSSPTGVNTGELFF. Full variable domain (outside the CDR3, taken from reference TRBV5-1 and TRBJ2-2): KAGVTQTPRYLIKTRGQQVTLSCSPISGHRSVSWYQQTPGQGLQFLFEYFSETQRNKGNFPGRFSGRQFSNSRSEMNVSTLELGDSALYLCASSSPTGVNTGELFFGEGSRLTVL.

This clone was seen a few times. The chain joins TRBV6-5 to TRBJ1-5; no reliable D call. This CDR3 is 13 amino acids long. Germline-derived CDR1 and CDR2 are MNHEY and SVGAGI. Trimming stripped 2 bases from V and 4 bases from J, with 6 bases between. The CDR3 region has the DNA TGTGCCAGCAGTTACCGAGGGAATCAGCCCCAGCATTTT. Protein product: CASSYRGNQPQHF.

V is TRBV29-1 and J is TRBJ2-7; 7 bases match TRBD2. J was trimmed by 0 bases and V by 1 base; bases with no gene match: 3. The CDR3 extends over 14 amino acids. Germline CDR1 reads SQVTM; CDR2 reads ANQGSEA. CDR3 amino acids: CSVEGSGVSYEQYF. The DNA of the CDR3 is TGCAGCGTTGAAGGGAGCGGGGTCTCCTACGAGCAGTACTTC.

This clone was observed once. V is TRBV5-6 and J is TRBJ2-6; 7 bases agree with TRBD2. The CDR3 loop spans 19 amino acids. Germline assignment: CDR1 SGHDT and CDR2 YYEEEE. J gave up 0 bases and V 6 bases, and 15 bases lay outside the gene matches. This CDR3 reads CASKPTLGGWSSGANVLTF. CDR3 nucleotide sequence: TGTGCCAGCAAACCCACATTGGGGGGGTGGAGCTCTGGGGCCAACGTCCTGACTTTC.

The chain links TRBV21-1 to TRBJ1-2; the D segment call TRBD1 is taken from the table without a DNA check. TRBV21-1 is an annotated pseudogene. CDR3 length: 14 amino acids. The CDR3 nucleotides are TGTGCCAGCAGCGCAGGACAGGTGAACTATGGCTACACCTTC. It specifies CASSAGQVNYGYTF.